Listed below are T cell receptor beta chains from one sample, sequenced in a study of shared T cell receptors in the human thymus. Profiled with immunoSEQ multiplex PCR; TCRdb holds only in-frame clones, not every one. The sample holds approximately 400,000 clones, 85% to 95% seen once. The sample comprised thymocytes. The origin of the receptors is a human donor. Each CDR3 is given with its conserved first and last residue. A D gene is named only where the DNA matches it firmly. Size is omitted from some rows. Given values are once, few, many or a class for expanded clones.

abundance: .; v_gene: TRBV18; j_gene: TRBJ1-1; d_gene: .; CDR3aa: CASSPLRGRGTEAFF; CDR3nt: TGTGCCAGCTCACCACTCCGGGGGCGGGGCACTGAAGCTTTCTTT
abundance: once; v_gene: TRBV10-3; j_gene: TRBJ2-5; d_gene: .; CDR3aa: CAIRRLEKETQYF; CDR3nt: TGTGCCATCAGGAGACTAGAGAAGGAGACCCAGTACTTC
abundance: .; v_gene: TRBV27; j_gene: TRBJ2-7; d_gene: .; CDR3aa: CASRPPSSICEQYF; CDR3nt: TGTGCCAGCAGGCCCCCCTCCTCGATCTGCGAGCAGTACTTC
abundance: .; v_gene: TRBV10-3; j_gene: TRBJ2-5; d_gene: .; CDR3aa: CAISESASWETQYF; CDR3nt: TGTGCCATCAGTGAGTCGGCTAGCTGGGAGACCCAGTACTTC
abundance: .; v_gene: TRBV4-3; j_gene: TRBJ1-5; d_gene: .; CDR3aa: CASSQDLAVPSFPHHQPQHF; CDR3nt: TGCGCCAGCAGCCAAGATCTAGCGGTCCCATCATTTCCTCATCATCAGCCCCAGCATTTT
abundance: .; v_gene: TRBV28; j_gene: TRBJ1-1; d_gene: .; CDR3aa: CASSLWQRDTEAFF; CDR3nt: TGTGCCAGCAGTTTATGGCAACGCGACACTGAAGCTTTCTTT
abundance: .; v_gene: TRBV10-2; j_gene: TRBJ1-1; d_gene: .; CDR3aa: CASSESSYDRAMNTEAFF; CDR3nt: TGCGCCAGCAGTGAGTCGAGCTATGACCGGGCCATGAACACTGAAGCTTTCTTT
abundance: .; v_gene: TRBV15; j_gene: TRBJ2-1; d_gene: .; CDR3aa: CATSLTAAYNEQFF; CDR3nt: TGTGCCACCAGCCTGACAGCGGCTTACAATGAGCAGTTCTTC
abundance: .; v_gene: TRBV7-9; j_gene: TRBJ1-2; d_gene: .; CDR3aa: CASSPGDGLYGYTF; CDR3nt: TGTGCCAGCAGCCCGGGGGACGGCCTCTATGGCTACACCTTC
abundance: .; v_gene: TRBV28; j_gene: TRBJ2-4; d_gene: .; CDR3aa: CACRADWGGGGKNIQYF; CDR3nt: TGTGCCTGCCGGGCGGACTGGGGTGGGGGAGGCAAAAACATTCAGTACTTC
abundance: once; v_gene: TRBV4-3; j_gene: TRBJ2-1; d_gene: TRBD2; CDR3aa: CASSQEGTSGVESSYNEQFF; CDR3nt: TGCGCCAGCAGCCAAGAGGGGACTAGCGGGGTCGAGAGCTCCTACAATGAGCAGTTCTTC
abundance: .; v_gene: TRBV9; j_gene: TRBJ2-1; d_gene: TRBD2; CDR3aa: CASSVAPTSGVYNEQFF; CDR3nt: TGTGCCAGCAGCGTAGCTCCGACTAGCGGCGTCTACAATGAGCAGTTCTTC
abundance: .; v_gene: TRBV5-5; j_gene: TRBJ2-1; d_gene: TRBD2; CDR3aa: CASSLGGIASGSNEQFF; CDR3nt: TGTGCCAGCAGCTTGGGGGGTATAGCTAGCGGTAGCAATGAGCAGTTCTTC
abundance: .; v_gene: TRBV29-1; j_gene: TRBJ1-2; d_gene: TRBD1; CDR3aa: CSAALHVGQIYGYTF; CDR3nt: TGCAGCGCTGCCCTACACGTGGGACAGATTTATGGCTACACCTTC
abundance: .; v_gene: TRBV28; j_gene: TRBJ1-1; d_gene: .; CDR3aa: CASSSVTDPNTEAFF; CDR3nt: TGTGCCAGCAGTTCCGTTACAGACCCGAACACTGAAGCTTTCTTT
abundance: few; v_gene: TRBV5-1; j_gene: TRBJ1-2; d_gene: .; CDR3aa: CASSLARGWGYTF; CDR3nt: TGCGCCAGCAGCTTGGCCAGAGGGTGGGGCTACACCTTC
abundance: .; v_gene: TRBV30; j_gene: TRBJ1-1; d_gene: .; CDR3aa: CAWKSGGVREAFF; CDR3nt: TGTGCCTGGAAAAGCGGTGGTGTTAGAGAAGCTTTCTTT
abundance: .; v_gene: TRBV10-2; j_gene: TRBJ2-1; d_gene: TRBD2; CDR3aa: CASRGTSGIIF; CDR3nt: TGCGCCTCGAGGGGGACTAGCGGGATAATCTTC
abundance: .; v_gene: TRBV9; j_gene: TRBJ1-3; d_gene: .; CDR3aa: CASSVVPQDSSDSGNTIYF; CDR3nt: TGTGCCAGCAGCGTAGTCCCCCAAGACAGCTCTGACTCTGGAAACACCATATATTTT
abundance: .; v_gene: TRBV27; j_gene: TRBJ2-5; d_gene: .; CDR3aa: CASSLMYRETQYF; CDR3nt: TGTGCCAGCAGTTTAATGTATCGAGAGACCCAGTACTTC
abundance: .; v_gene: TRBV9; j_gene: TRBJ2-7; d_gene: .; CDR3aa: CASSGTEHTYEQYF; CDR3nt: TGTGCCAGCAGCGGTACTGAACACACCTACGAGCAGTACTTC
abundance: .; v_gene: TRBV28; j_gene: TRBJ2-1; d_gene: TRBD1; CDR3aa: CASSPGTGVFNEQFF; CDR3nt: TGTGCCAGCAGCCCCGGGACAGGGGTTTTCAATGAGCAGTTCTTC
abundance: once; v_gene: TRBV19; j_gene: TRBJ2-3; d_gene: .; CDR3aa: CASSAPPGGDTQYF; CDR3nt: TGTGCCAGTAGTGCCCCCCCGGGTGGAGATACGCAGTATTTT
abundance: .; v_gene: TRBV11-2; j_gene: TRBJ2-7; d_gene: .; CDR3aa: CASSPDWIGSGYPYEQYF; CDR3nt: TGTGCCAGCAGCCCGGATTGGATTGGTAGCGGTTACCCCTACGAGCAGTACTTC
abundance: .; v_gene: TRBV6-1; j_gene: TRBJ1-1; d_gene: .; CDR3aa: CASSDFDSRTEAFF; CDR3nt: TGTGCCAGCAGTGATTTTGACTCCCGCACTGAAGCTTTCTTT
abundance: .; v_gene: TRBV4-1; j_gene: TRBJ1-1; d_gene: .; CDR3aa: CASSAGGSTTTEAFF; CDR3nt: TGCGCCAGCAGCGCTGGGGGGAGTACTACAACTGAAGCTTTCTTT
abundance: .; v_gene: TRBV19; j_gene: TRBJ2-1; d_gene: TRBD2; CDR3aa: CASSIGTSDSYNEQFF; CDR3nt: TGTGCCAGTAGTATAGGGACTAGCGACTCCTACAATGAGCAGTTCTTC
abundance: .; v_gene: TRBV27; j_gene: TRBJ1-1; d_gene: TRBD1; CDR3aa: CASSLSSRGQSNTEAFF; CDR3nt: TGTGCCAGCAGTTTATCGAGCAGGGGGCAATCGAACACTGAAGCTTTCTTT
abundance: .; v_gene: TRBV19; j_gene: TRBJ2-1; d_gene: .; CDR3aa: CASRDSSRYNEQFF; CDR3nt: TGTGCCAGTAGGGACAGTTCCCGCTACAATGAGCAGTTCTTC
abundance: .; v_gene: TRBV19; j_gene: TRBJ2-1; d_gene: .; CDR3aa: CASSIQRYNEQFF; CDR3nt: TGTGCCAGTAGTATCCAGCGGTACAATGAGCAGTTCTTC
abundance: few; v_gene: TRBV7-2; j_gene: TRBJ2-1; d_gene: TRBD2; CDR3aa: CASSLFGLAGVLIYNEQFF; CDR3nt: TGTGCCAGCAGCTTATTTGGGCTAGCGGGAGTCTTAATATACAATGAGCAGTTCTTC
abundance: .; v_gene: TRBV7-2; j_gene: TRBJ2-5; d_gene: TRBD1; CDR3aa: CASSLAPGQGQETQYF; CDR3nt: TGTGCCAGCAGCTTAGCACCTGGACAGGGCCAAGAGACCCAGTACTTC
abundance: .; v_gene: TRBV7-2; j_gene: TRBJ1-4; d_gene: .; CDR3aa: CASSLGRNPATNEELFF; CDR3nt: TGTGCCAGCAGCTTGGGAAGGAACCCTGCAACTAATGAAGAACTGTTTTTT
abundance: .; v_gene: TRBV30; j_gene: TRBJ2-7; d_gene: .; CDR3aa: CAYHGGGEQYF; CDR3nt: TGTGCCTACCACGGTGGGGGCGAGCAGTACTTC
abundance: .; v_gene: TRBV7-9; j_gene: TRBJ2-1; d_gene: TRBD1; CDR3aa: CASSFEHGQGYNEQFF; CDR3nt: TGTGCCAGCAGCTTTGAACATGGACAGGGCTACAATGAGCAGTTCTTC
abundance: .; v_gene: TRBV7-9; j_gene: TRBJ1-2; d_gene: .; CDR3aa: CASSLQENYGYTF; CDR3nt: TGTGCCAGCAGCTTACAAGAGAACTATGGCTACACCTTC
abundance: .; v_gene: TRBV5-4; j_gene: TRBJ1-2; d_gene: .; CDR3aa: CASSLGKVHYGYTF; CDR3nt: TGTGCCAGCAGCTTGGGTAAAGTTCACTATGGCTACACCTTC
abundance: .; v_gene: TRBV28; j_gene: TRBJ2-7; d_gene: TRBD2; CDR3aa: CASSLKREVDEQYF; CDR3nt: TGTGCCAGCAGTTTAAAGCGGGAGGTAGACGAGCAGTACTTC
abundance: .; v_gene: TRBV4-1; j_gene: TRBJ2-4; d_gene: TRBD1; CDR3aa: CASSHSDRVAKNIQYF; CDR3nt: TGCGCCAGCAGCCATTCCGACAGGGTAGCCAAAAACATTCAGTACTTC
abundance: .; v_gene: TRBV13; j_gene: TRBJ2-7; d_gene: TRBD2; CDR3aa: CASSLPGPGLAGGEQYF; CDR3nt: TGTGCCAGCAGCTTACCCGGACCGGGACTAGCGGGAGGCGAGCAGTACTTC
abundance: .; v_gene: TRBV5-4; j_gene: TRBJ1-3; d_gene: TRBD1; CDR3aa: CASSLDGTVGNTIYF; CDR3nt: TGTGCCAGCAGCTTGGACGGGACAGTTGGAAACACCATATATTTT
abundance: once; v_gene: TRBV18; j_gene: TRBJ1-1; d_gene: .; CDR3aa: CASSPITQGMNTEAFF; CDR3nt: TGTGCCAGCTCACCGATAACCCAGGGAATGAACACTGAAGCTTTCTTT
abundance: .; v_gene: TRBV27; j_gene: TRBJ2-2; d_gene: .; CDR3aa: CASSSPTSGDRSGELFF; CDR3nt: TGTGCCAGCAGTTCCCCAACGTCAGGGGATAGGTCCGGGGAGCTGTTTTTT
abundance: .; v_gene: TRBV13; j_gene: TRBJ2-5; d_gene: .; CDR3aa: CASSAPPGRETQYF; CDR3nt: TGTGCCAGCAGCGCACCGCCAGGGCGAGAGACCCAGTACTTC
abundance: .; v_gene: TRBV5-1; j_gene: TRBJ2-6; d_gene: TRBD1; CDR3aa: CASSSLIQGAPGANVLTF; CDR3nt: TGCGCCAGCAGCTCACTAATCCAGGGGGCGCCCGGGGCCAACGTCCTGACTTTC
abundance: .; v_gene: TRBV6-4; j_gene: TRBJ2-7; d_gene: TRBD1; CDR3aa: CASRETGTGPYEQYF; CDR3nt: TGTGCCAGCAGAGAAACCGGGACAGGGCCCTACGAGCAGTACTTC
abundance: .; v_gene: TRBV6-1; j_gene: TRBJ1-2; d_gene: .; CDR3aa: CASTHERVSYGYTF; CDR3nt: TGTGCCAGCACTCACGAGAGGGTCTCCTATGGCTACACCTTC
abundance: .; v_gene: TRBV12-5; j_gene: TRBJ1-1; d_gene: TRBD1; CDR3aa: CASGLDSTGGTEAFF; CDR3nt: TGTGCTAGTGGTTTGGATTCGACAGGGGGCACTGAAGCTTTCTTT
abundance: .; v_gene: TRBV6-5; j_gene: TRBJ2-1; d_gene: .; CDR3aa: CASSGRANEQFF; CDR3nt: TGTGCCAGTTCGGGCAGGGCCAATGAGCAGTTCTTC
abundance: .; v_gene: TRBV28; j_gene: TRBJ1-1; d_gene: TRBD1; CDR3aa: CASRKGGTANTEAFF; CDR3nt: TGTGCCAGCAGAAAAGGCGGGACAGCAAACACTGAAGCTTTCTTT
abundance: .; v_gene: TRBV23-1; j_gene: TRBJ2-4; d_gene: .; CDR3aa: CASSPENIQYF; CDR3nt: TGCGCCAGCAGTCCGGAAAACATTCAGTACTTC